One TCR beta chain is described in this entry. Its target is unknown. Recent vaccinations or acute infections were absent in the healthy HIV-negative adult donors. This sample stems from a study of shared clonotypes between healthy human individuals. Findings and caveats of the study: Naive CD4 clonotype sharing across a handful of donors was about 5%. What limited the represented genetic and exposure-history diversity was the small number of donors.

This was a deep-level run. TCRdb keeps only in-frame clones here, not all; method: immunoSEQ multiplex PCR. The data show 1.4 million or so clones, approximately 98.5% seen once. The germline CDR1 and CDR2 sequences are MNHNS and SASEGT. The V end was cut by 10 bases, the J end by 1 base, with 16 bases between. The CDR3 runs 14 residues. This chain uses TRBV6-1 with TRBJ1-2; TRBD1 is a possible D gene (5 bases). The source of this sequence is a man aged 25 to 45 in good health. Sequencing was done on a sample of naive CD4+ T cells sorted from blood. The subset here: CD45RA+ positively selected. The CDR3 is CATTKGERNYGYTF. In nucleotides, the CDR3 is TGTGCCACAACGAAAGGGGAACGTAACTATGGCTACACCTTC.